This T cell receptor (beta chain) was captured in a study of graft-versus-host responses after intestinal transplantation. To note about this clone: The antigen is not known.

The CDR3 is 15 amino acids. Germline CDR1 reads SGDLS; CDR2 reads YYNGEE. Trimming pared 5 bases from V and 5 bases from J, leaving 14 bases between. Method: immunoSEQ multiplex PCR; TCRdb's copy keeps in-frame clones and lacks some. The sample lists fewer than 150,000 clones, about 92% occurring once. Material: unstimulated CD4+ T cells sorted from spleen or lymph node cells, obtained before intestinal transplant. This clonotype was obtained from a human donor who received an intestinal transplant. The chain recombines TRBV9 with TRBJ1-6; weak D call: TRBD1 (6 bases). DNA for the CDR3: TGTGCCAGCAGTTCACAGGGCCTGCATAATTCACCCCTCCACTTT. It is translated as CASSSQGLHNSPLHF.